The clone carrying this TCR beta chain was recorded only once. This sample was taken from a study of blood T cell repertoires in COVID-19. Study-wide background: Both acute and convalescent COVID-19 samples were obtained from the United States, Italy and Spain.

Sequencing used immunoSEQ multiplex PCR; TCRdb keeps in-frame clones, though not all of them. Of roughly 84,000 clones listed, over 70% are singletons. The germline V and J ends were trimmed by 0 bases and 2 bases, with 4 bases remaining between them. Germline CDR1 reads ENHRY; CDR2 reads SYGVKD. The CDR3 covers 13 residues. The genes are TRBV10-3 and TRBJ1-2, with D unresolved. The specimen sequenced was peripheral blood. The sequence derives from a woman aged 45-60 years with acute or convalescent COVID-19. The CDR3 spells CAISESQNYGYTF. In DNA, the CDR3 is TGTGCCATCAGTGAGTCACAGAACTATGGCTACACCTTC.